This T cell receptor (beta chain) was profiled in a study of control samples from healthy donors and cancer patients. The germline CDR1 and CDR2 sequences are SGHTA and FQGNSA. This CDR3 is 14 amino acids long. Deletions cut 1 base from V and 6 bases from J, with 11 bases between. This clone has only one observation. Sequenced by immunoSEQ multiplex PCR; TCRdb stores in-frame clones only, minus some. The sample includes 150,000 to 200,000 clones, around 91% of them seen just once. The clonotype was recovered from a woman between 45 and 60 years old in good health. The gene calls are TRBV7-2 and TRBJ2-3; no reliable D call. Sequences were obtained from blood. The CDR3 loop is CASSLVRFGDTQYF. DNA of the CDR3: TGTGCCAGCAGCTTAGTGCGATTTGGGGATACGCAGTATTTT.